This TCR beta chain derives from a study of blood T cell repertoires in COVID-19. The germline CDR1 and CDR2 sequences are KGHSH and LQKENI. Trimming pared 3 bases from V and 7 bases from J, leaving 4 bases between. The CDR3 consists of 11 residues. Data came from immunoSEQ multiplex PCR; TCRdb stores just in-frame clones and leaves some out. The data contain under 65,000 clones, 80% to 90% of them seen just once; the ten biggest clones take up approximately 6%. Sequenced sample: peripheral blood. The chain has TRBV18 and TRBJ2-1; D unresolved. The receptor comes from a woman aged 60-70 years with COVID-19, enrolled during active disease. CDR3 nucleotides: TGTGCCAGCTCACCCCTAAATGAGCAGTTCTTC. Translated, it gives CASSPLNEQFF.